The TCR beta chain under discussion was sequenced for a study of identical twins. From the 5' RACE reads, TCRdb called clonotypes with MiXCR, one entry per CDR3 protein. The data contain around 1.7 million distinct CDR3 sequences, about 32% of them singletons. From germline, CDR1 is MDHEN and CDR2 SYDVKM. The trim removed 2 bases at V and 6 bases at J, leaving 7 bases unmatched. This CDR3 contains 17 residues. This clonotype was seen only a few times. The sample taken for sequencing was cord blood. The chain uses TRBV28 and TRBJ2-3; 14 bases fit TRBD2. This sequence originates from a newborn girl in good health. The CDR3 sequence: CASSLVGTSGSSDTQYF. As DNA, the CDR3 is TGTGCCAGCAGTTTAGTGGGGACTAGCGGGAGTAGCGATACGCAGTATTTT.